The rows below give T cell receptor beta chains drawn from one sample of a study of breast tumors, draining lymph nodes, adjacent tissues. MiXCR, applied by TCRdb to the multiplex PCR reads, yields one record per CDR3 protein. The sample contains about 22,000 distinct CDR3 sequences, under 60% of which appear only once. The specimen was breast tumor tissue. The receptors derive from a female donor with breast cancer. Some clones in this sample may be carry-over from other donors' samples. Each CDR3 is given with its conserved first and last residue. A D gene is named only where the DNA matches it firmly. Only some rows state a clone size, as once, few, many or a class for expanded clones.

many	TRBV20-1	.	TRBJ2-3	CSARKGVVSSTDTQYF	TGCAGTGCTAGAAAGGGGGTGGTTTCTAGCACAGATACGCAGTATTTT
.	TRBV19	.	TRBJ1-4	CASSISSTVANEKLFF	TGTGCCAGTAGTATATCGTCGACAGTGGCTAATGAAAAACTGTTTTTT
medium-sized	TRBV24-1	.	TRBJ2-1	CATSDSRRLTSSYNEQFF	TGTGCCACCAGTGATTCCCGCAGACTGACGAGCTCCTACAATGAGCAGTTCTTC
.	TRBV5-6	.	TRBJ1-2	CASSLTSSYGYTF	TGTGCCAGCAGCTTGACATCTAGCTATGGCTACACCTTC
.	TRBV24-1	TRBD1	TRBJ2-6	CATSEYRGLTGANVLTF	TGTGCCACCAGTGAGTACAGGGGGCTGACTGGGGCCAACGTCCTGACTTTC
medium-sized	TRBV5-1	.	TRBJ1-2	CASSPQGWEDGYTF	TGCGCCAGCAGCCCCCAGGGGTGGGAAGATGGCTACACCTTC
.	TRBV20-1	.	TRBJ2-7	CSARPLGGIVYEQYF	TGCAGTGCCCGACCCCTAGGGGGAATCGTGTACGAGCAGTACTTC
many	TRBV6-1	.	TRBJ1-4	CASSEAGATTNEKLFF	TGTGCCAGCAGTGAAGCGGGGGCGACAACTAATGAAAAACTGTTTTTT
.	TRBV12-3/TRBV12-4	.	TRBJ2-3	CASSLLRGPSDTQYF	TGTGCCAGCAGCCTTCTCCGGGGCCCTTCGGATACGCAGTATTTT
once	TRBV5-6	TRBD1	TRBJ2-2	CASSPGTVITGELFF	TGTGCCAGCAGCCCGGGGACAGTAATCACCGGGGAGCTGTTTTTT
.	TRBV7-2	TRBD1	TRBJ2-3	CASSLAGAGGADTQYF	TGTGCCAGCAGCTTAGCTGGGGCAGGGGGCGCAGATACGCAGTATTTT
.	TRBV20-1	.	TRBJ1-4	CSARDPSLNEKLFF	TGCAGTGCTAGAGATCCAAGCCTTAATGAAAAACTGTTTTTT
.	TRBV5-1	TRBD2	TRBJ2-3	CVSSSRLAGGRDTQYF	TGCGTCAGCAGCTCCAGACTAGCGGGGGGAAGAGATACGCAGTATTTT
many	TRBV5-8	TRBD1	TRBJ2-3	CASSLGTGATDTQYF	TGTGCCAGCAGCTTGGGGACAGGGGCAACAGATACGCAGTATTTT
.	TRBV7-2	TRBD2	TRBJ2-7	CASSSRLAGGNEQYF	TGTGCCAGCAGCTCACGATTAGCGGGAGGTAACGAGCAGTACTTC
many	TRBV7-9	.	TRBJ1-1	CASSDRTGAAFF	TGTGCCAGCAGCGACCGGACGGGGGCAGCTTTCTTT
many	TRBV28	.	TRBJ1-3	CASSLLLTSGNTIYF	TGTGCCAGCAGTTTATTACTTACCTCTGGAAACACCATATATTTT
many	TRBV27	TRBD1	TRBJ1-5	CASRPFGDRGYSNQPQHF	TGTGCCAGCAGGCCTTTTGGGGACAGGGGGTATAGCAATCAGCCCCAGCATTTT